The 14 T cell receptor beta chains listed next were all sequenced from one sample in a study of shared clonotypes between healthy human individuals. Libraries were prepared by immunoSEQ multiplex PCR; TCRdb keeps only in-frame clonotypes and omits some of them. Of 1.5 million to 1.9 million clones listed, under 99% are singletons. Input material: naive CD4+ T cells sorted from blood. Subset meaning: CD45RA+ positively selected. Receptors were obtained from a man under 40 in good health.

This chain joins TRBV28 and TRBJ2-1, with 7 bases identical to TRBD2. The germline CDR1 and CDR2 sequences are MDHEN and SYDVKM. V gave up 2 bases and J gave up 7 bases; unmatched junction bases: 5. This CDR3 comprises 14 residues. The CDR3 loop reads CASSLGGSGNEQFF. The CDR3 DNA follows: TGTGCCAGCAGTTTAGGCGGGAGCGGAAATGAGCAGTTCTTC.

The V gene is TRBV14, the J gene TRBJ2-7; TRBD2 matches at 9 bases. V shed 4 bases and J 2 bases; nucleotides not matched to a gene: 6. The length of the CDR3 is 15 residues. From germline, CDR1 is SGHDN and CDR2 FVKESK. The CDR3 region is CASSRGAGGTYEQYF. The DNA for the CDR3 is TGTGCCAGCAGCCGAGGGGCGGGAGGGACCTACGAGCAGTACTTC.

The chain links TRBV11-1 to TRBJ2-1, with a tentative D call TRBD2 (5 bases). The CDR3 has 13 residues. Germline CDR1 SGHAT, CDR2 FQDESV (reference sequence). Trimming left V 5 bases short and J 2 bases short, with 7 bases between. Written as DNA, the CDR3 is TGTGCCAGCAGCCAGAGGGCCTACAATGAGCAGTTCTTC. It specifies CASSQRAYNEQFF.

This chain links TRBV7-8 with TRBJ1-2, with D perhaps matching TRBD1 (5 bases). V was clipped by 5 bases and J by 3 bases, with 16 bases between them. The germline CDR1 and CDR2 sequences are SGHVS and FQNEAQ. The CDR3 runs to 15 residues. The CDR3 spells CASSLDRTLHYGYTF. CDR3 DNA sequence: TGTGCCAGCAGCCTAGATAGGACACTTCACTATGGCTACACCTTC.

The chain carries TRBV2 and TRBJ2-3; 8 bases map to TRBD2. Per germline, CDR1 SNHLY and CDR2 FYNNEI. The ends lost 8 bases at V and 5 bases at J; junction bases unmatched: 9. The CDR3 sequence is 14 residues long. This CDR3 reads CASSDGRAQDTQYF. In nucleotides, the CDR3 is TGTGCCAGCTCGGACGGGAGGGCCCAAGATACGCAGTATTTT. The whole variable domain, remainder taken from reference TRBV2 and TRBJ2-3, is EPEVTQTPSHQVTQMGQEVILRCVPISNHLYFYWYRQILGQKVEFLVSFYNNEISEKSEIFDDQFSVERPDGSNFTLKIRSTKLEDSAMYFCASSDGRAQDTQYFGPGTRLTVL.

V usage is TRBV7-9 and J usage is TRBJ2-6; 7 bases are shared with TRBD1. Germline CDR1 is SEHNR and CDR2 is FQNEAQ (reference sequence). The CDR3 has 19 amino acids. V dropped 5 bases and J dropped 0; count of bases not matched to a gene: 13. The CDR3 region is CASSPGQADVYSGANVLTF. CDR3 DNA: TGTGCCAGCAGCCCAGGACAGGCGGACGTTTACTCTGGGGCCAACGTCCTGACTTTC.

In nucleotides, the CDR3 is TGCGCCAGCAGCCCGGGAGCAGGGATGGGTGGCTACACCTTC. It is translated as CASSPGAGMGGYTF. The V gene is TRBV5-1, the J gene TRBJ1-2; D perhaps matches TRBD1 (5 bases). The germline gives CDR1 SGHRS, CDR2 YFSETQ. The V end lost 4 bases, the J end lost 7 bases, and 17 bases lay between the germline ends. This CDR3 comprises 14 residues.

This chain links TRBV4-1 with TRBJ2-7; 8 nucleotides match TRBD1. Trimming removed 4 bases from V and 2 bases from J; junction bases left unmatched: 13. This CDR3 has 17 amino acids. CDR1 and CDR2 from the germline V gene are MGHRA and YSYEKL. The CDR3 spells CASSLTSTRTGTYEQYF. CDR3 nucleotides: TGCGCCAGCAGCCTCACCTCCACGAGGACAGGGACCTACGAGCAGTACTTC.

V gene TRBV19 combines with J gene TRBJ2-7; TRBD2 is a possible D gene (5 bases). This CDR3 comprises 15 residues. Germline V gene sequence: CDR1 LNHDA, CDR2 SQIVND (reference sequence). The V end was cut by 1 base, the J end by 0 bases, with 10 bases between. CDR3 sequence reads: CASSIAAGTSYEQYF. CDR3 sequence (DNA): TGTGCCAGTAGTATAGCGGCGGGTACCTCCTACGAGCAGTACTTC.

V and J are TRBV28 and TRBJ2-1; D not certain. V was pared by 6 bases and J by 6 bases, with 15 bases between. Germline CDR1 MDHEN, CDR2 SYDVKM. This CDR3 has 14 residues. The chain's CDR3 is CASRTSSLGNEQFF. The DNA of the CDR3 is TGTGCCAGCAGGACAAGCAGTCTCGGCAATGAGCAGTTCTTC.

This chain uses TRBV7-7 with TRBJ2-3; D is perhaps TRBD1 (6 bases). This CDR3 is built from 15 residues. Germline CDR1 and CDR2: SSHAT and FNYEAQ (reference sequence). The germline V and J ends were trimmed by 3 bases and 2 bases, with 12 bases remaining between them. As DNA, the CDR3 is TGTGCCAGCAGCTTCGGGACAAAATCCACAGATACGCAGTATTTT. Translating it yields CASSFGTKSTDTQYF.

The chain is built from TRBV6-1 and TRBJ2-7; D is possibly TRBD1 (6 bases). Trimming took 8 bases from V and 6 from J, leaving 17 bases between them. The CDR3 length is 13 residues. Germline CDR1 MNHNS, CDR2 SASEGT. The CDR3 DNA follows: TGTGCCAGCCCCGAGAAGGGGGTCTCCGAGCAGTACTTC. Amino acid sequence: CASPEKGVSEQYF.

The chain uses TRBV5-4 and TRBJ2-7, with unresolved D. The germline gives CDR1 SGHNT, CDR2 YYREEE (reference sequence). V was pared by 2 bases and J by 0 bases, with 9 bases between. This CDR3 comprises 14 residues. CDR3: CASSLRANSYEQYF. In DNA, the CDR3 is TGTGCCAGCAGCTTACGAGCCAACTCCTACGAGCAGTACTTC.

The chain is built from TRBV6-1 and TRBJ1-5; unclear D gene. Germline lookup yields CDR1 MNHNS and CDR2 SASEGT. This CDR3 contains 18 residues. V was trimmed by 2 bases and J by 0 bases, leaving 17 bases between them. The CDR3 loop is CASSESWTQRVSNQPQHF. As DNA, the CDR3 is TGTGCCAGCAGTGAAAGTTGGACCCAAAGAGTTAGCAATCAGCCCCAGCATTTT.